The 13 T cell receptor beta chains listed next were all sequenced from one sample in a study of blood T cells in healthy people across ages. A second PCR, run for about 7 to 11 cycles, used a sample-barcoded 5' primer plus a J-beta primer mix. TCRdb reanalysed the 5' RACE reads using MiXCR and keeps one entry per CDR3 protein. The sample carries hundreds of thousands of distinct CDR3 sequences, approximately 52% recorded once. Input material: blood. Receptors were obtained from a woman of 80 years or more in good health.

The chain employs TRBV6-2 or TRBV6-3 and TRBJ1-6, with no clear D. The germline V gene has CDR1 MNHEY and CDR2 SVGEGT. The CDR3 runs 11 residues. The V and J ends lost 2 bases and 9 bases respectively, with 2 bases between them. CDR3 sequence: CASSYSSPLHF. CDR3 bases: TGTGCCAGCAGTTACAGTTCACCCCTCCACTTT.

The V gene is TRBV21-1, the J gene TRBJ2-3; the D call in the table, TRBD1, was not verified against the DNA. TRBV21-1 is deemed a pseudogene. This CDR3 is built from 16 residues. The CDR3 loop reads CASSKWDEQGTDTQYF. Written as DNA, the CDR3 is TGTGCCAGCAGCAAATGGGACGAACAGGGCACAGATACGCAGTATTTT.

The sample holds a few counts of this clonotype. This sequence may be a read error, since a much larger clone differs from it by one base. The chain couples TRBV29-1 to TRBJ2-6; maybe TRBD1 (5 bases). The CDR3 is 12 residues long. Germline CDR1 is SQVTM and CDR2 is ANQGSEA. This chain's CDR3 is CSVSSGANALTF. In DNA, the CDR3 is TGCAGCGTCAGCTCTGGGGCCAACGCCCTGACTTTC.

The genes are TRBV27 and TRBJ2-4; D is unresolved. Germline CDR1 is MNHEY and CDR2 is SMNVEV (reference sequence). This CDR3 spans 9 amino acids. V lost 6 bases and J lost 6, with 0 bases in between. The CDR3 protein is CASRNIQYF. For the CDR3, the DNA is TGTGCCAGCAGAAACATTCAGTACTTC.

Concerning this clonotype itself: Being one base from a much bigger clone, this may be a read error. This chain uses TRBV5-6 with TRBJ2-3, with D unclear. The CDR3 is made up of 14 amino acids. Per the germline V gene, CDR1 is SGHDT and CDR2 is YYEEEE. V was clipped by 4 bases and J by 0 bases, with 9 bases between them. The CDR3 DNA follows: TGTGCCAGCAGCGCTCTTTTTAGCACAGATACGCAGTATTTT. It is translated as CASSALFSTDTQYF.

This chain joins TRBV9 and TRBJ2-2, with D perhaps TRBD1 (6 bases). Germline CDR1 and CDR2: SGDLS and YYNGEE. CDR3 size: 15 residues. V gave up 6 bases and J gave up 3 bases, with 15 bases separating them. CDR3 region: CASTQGSGHTGELFF. The CDR3 DNA sequence: TGTGCCAGCACCCAGGGGAGCGGACACACCGGGGAGCTGTTTTTT.

This clonotype was counted at least ten times. The V gene is TRBV7-9, the J gene TRBJ2-7; TRBD2 matches 10 bases. The CDR3 runs to 15 residues. CDR1 SEHNR and CDR2 FQNEAQ come from the germline V gene (reference sequence). After removal of 5 bases from V and 2 bases from J, the junction contained 6 bases not matched to a gene. The CDR3: CASSILAGATYEQYF. The DNA for the CDR3 is TGTGCCAGCAGCATCCTAGCGGGAGCTACCTACGAGCAGTACTTC.

The rearrangement uses TRBV3-1 and TRBJ2-2; TRBD1 might be the D (6 bases). V was shortened by 0 bases and J by 7 bases, with 18 bases between the two germline ends. Germline V lookup: CDR1 LGHDT, CDR2 YNNKEL (reference sequence). CDR3 size: 17 residues. In DNA, the CDR3 is TGTGCCAGCAGCCAAGACCTGGAGACAGGAAATTACGGGGAGCTGTTTTTT. Translating it yields CASSQDLETGNYGELFF. Filled out from reference TRBV3-1 and TRBJ2-2, the complete variable domain reads DTAVSQTPKYLVTQMGNDKSIKCEQNLGHDTMYWYKQDSKKFLKIMFSYNNKELIINETVPNRFSPKSPDKAHLNLHINSLELGDSAVYFCASSQDLETGNYGELFFGEGSRLTVL.

The chain links TRBV19 to TRBJ2-5; TRBD1 aligns across 8 bases. The CDR3 has 14 amino acids. Germline CDR1 and CDR2: LNHDA and SQIVND (reference sequence). V was pared by 10 bases and J by 5 bases, with 12 bases of the junction left unmatched. CDR3 residues: CATSTGAFFETQYF. In DNA, the CDR3 is TGTGCCACGTCGACAGGGGCCTTTTTCGAGACCCAGTACTTC.

This chain uses TRBV13 with TRBJ2-5; 10 bases line up with TRBD1. CDR1 PRHDT and CDR2 FYEKMQ come from the germline V gene (reference sequence). V lost 0 bases to trimming and J lost 7 bases; unmatched junction nucleotides: 5. CDR3 length: 15 amino acids. CDR3 loop: CASSLGTGGAGTQYF. CDR3 DNA sequence: TGTGCCAGCAGCTTAGGGACAGGGGGCGCTGGGACCCAGTACTTC.

This clonotype was detected only once. Just one base apart from a much larger clone, this may be a read error. The V gene is TRBV24-1, the J gene TRBJ2-5; D possibly corresponds to TRBD2 (6 bases). The CDR3 has 15 amino acids. The germline CDR1 and CDR2 sequences are KGHDR and SFDVKD. The CDR3 DNA is TGTGCCGCCAGTGTGAGGGACGCGGGGAAAGAGACCCAGTACTTC. Its protein is CAASVRDAGKETQYF.

This clonotype was counted many times. V is TRBV4-1 and J is TRBJ2-1; 7 nucleotides match TRBD2. The CDR3 runs to 19 residues. Germline-derived CDR1 and CDR2 are MGHRA and YSYEKL. The V and J ends lost 0 bases and 5 bases, in that order; junction bases with no gene match: 16. CDR3 bases: TGCGCCAGCAGCCAAGATTCCCGTCTTAGCGGGCGGAGAGACAATGAGCAGTTCTTC. This codes for CASSQDSRLSGRRDNEQFF.

This clonotype appeared many times. The chain is built from TRBV3-1 and TRBJ2-5, with D possibly being TRBD1 (6 bases). Germline V gives CDR1 LGHDT, CDR2 YNNKEL (reference sequence). The CDR3 sequence is 13 residues long. Trimming left V 6 bases short and J 1 base short, with 9 bases between. Here the CDR3 reads CASRRTAQETQYF. CDR3 nucleotides: TGTGCCAGCAGACGGACAGCCCAAGAGACCCAGTACTTC.